The 27 T cell receptor beta chains below all came from one sample that was sequenced in a study of metastatic and nonmetastatic thyroid tumors. TCRdb reanalyzed the PCR reads via MiXCR. The sample gives approximately 28,000 clones, around 17% of which show up once; around 6.1% is in the top ten. Every patient was untreated before thyroid surgery. Sample: blood. The receptors were sampled from a male donor with papillary thyroid cancer or a benign thyroid nodule (not recorded which). Some clones in this sample may be carry-over from other donors' samples.

This rearrangement joins TRBV18 to TRBJ2-2, with 11 bases fitting TRBD2. CDR3 size: 17 residues. Germline V CDR1 and CDR2: KGHSH, LQKENI. Trimming cost V 3 bases and J 0 bases; bases outside gene matches: 3. The CDR3 bases are TGTGCCAGCTCACCCTCTAGCGGGAGGACGAACACCGGGGAGCTGTTTTTT. It specifies CASSPSSGRTNTGELFF.

This clone was recorded many times. This chain uses TRBV5-5 with TRBJ1-1; D is ambiguous. In germline, CDR1 is SGHKS, CDR2 YYEKEE (reference sequence). V dropped 4 bases and J dropped 1 base, with 11 bases sitting between them. This CDR3 is 14 amino acids long. CDR3 region: CASSARTRNTEAFF. The CDR3 coding sequence is TGTGCCAGCAGCGCGCGGACGAGGAACACTGAAGCTTTCTTT.

The CDR3 DNA follows: TGCAGTGCTGCTAGCGGGGATTTGAGAGAGCAGTACTTC. Translated: CSAASGDLREQYF. V gene TRBV20-1 combines with J gene TRBJ2-7; 9 bases are shared with TRBD2. V trimming: 5 bases; J trimming: 7 bases; junction bases outside the gene matches: 9. CDR1 and CDR2 (germline): DFQATT, SNEGSKA (reference sequence). CDR3 length equals 13 residues.

This clone was counted ten times or more. This chain links TRBV4-1 with TRBJ2-5, with D tentatively TRBD1 (5 bases). V lost 2 bases, J lost 2 bases, and 12 bases lay in between. Germline V CDR1 and CDR2: MGHRA, YSYEKL. The CDR3 contains 15 residues. The CDR3 sequence: CASSQTDTQQETQYF. DNA of the CDR3: TGCGCCAGCAGCCAAACGGACACCCAACAAGAGACCCAGTACTTC.

This clone was recorded at least ten times. One end of the junction varies from germline; a read error may be responsible. The chain links TRBV12-3 or TRBV12-4 to TRBJ2-1; 7 bases are shared with TRBD1. CDR3 length equals 13 residues. CDR3 protein: CAGSTPDRLSLFF. The DNA for the CDR3 is TGTGCCGGCAGTACCCCGGACAGGTTAAGTCTGTTCTTC.

This clone was detected many times. V usage is TRBV5-1 and J usage is TRBJ1-3, with D possibly TRBD1 on 6 matching bases. V shed 5 bases and J shed 0 bases, with 21 bases lying between them. This CDR3 contains 18 residues. Per germline, CDR1 SGHRS and CDR2 YFSETQ. The CDR3 protein is CASRYGQTLSNSGNTIYF. DNA of the CDR3: TGCGCCAGCAGGTACGGACAGACCCTCTCTAACTCTGGAAACACCATATATTTT.

The rearrangement links TRBV18 to TRBJ1-1; D is ambiguous. Trimming took 4 bases from V and 5 from J, leaving 11 bases between them. This CDR3 has 13 residues. The V gene's germline CDR1 is KGHSH and CDR2 LQKENI. The CDR3 is CASSQSGRTEAFF. The CDR3 DNA follows: TGTGCCAGCTCACAAAGTGGACGGACTGAAGCTTTCTTT.

The V call is TRBV28, the J call TRBJ1-2; tentatively, D is TRBD1 (5 bases). There are 15 residues in the CDR3. V dropped 2 bases and J dropped 8 bases, with 18 bases sitting between them. Germline assignment: CDR1 MDHEN and CDR2 SYDVKM. CDR3 nucleotides: TGTGCCAGCAGTTTACCGTCATGGGGGTCTGGAGGCTACACCTTC. Protein product: CASSLPSWGSGGYTF.

This clone was detected ten times or more. The sample holds other DNA sequences that translate to the same CDR3. This chain joins TRBV28 and TRBJ1-5; D is unclear. Trimming took off 3 bases at V and 9 bases at J, with 9 bases between the two ends. Germline V gene lookup returns CDR1 MDHEN and CDR2 SYDVKM. There are 12 residues in the CDR3. This chain's CDR3 is CASSFQTRPQHF. In nucleotides, the CDR3 is TGTGCCAGCAGTTTCCAGACTCGGCCCCAGCATTTT.

This clone showed up just a few times. The chain uses TRBV6-1 and TRBJ1-6; D is unclear. V was trimmed by 1 base and J by 7 bases, leaving 14 bases between them. Germline CDR1 is MNHNS and CDR2 is SASEGT. The CDR3 runs 16 residues. As DNA, the CDR3 is TGTGCCAGCAGTGAAGAAATTAGGGTCACGAATTCACCCCTCCACTTT. It specifies CASSEEIRVTNSPLHF.

The rearrangement joins TRBV5-1 to TRBJ2-7, with D perhaps matching TRBD2 (6 bases). The CDR3 extends over 19 amino acids. V dropped 0 bases and J dropped 1 base, with 23 bases sitting between them. In germline, CDR1 is SGHRS, CDR2 YFSETQ. DNA for the CDR3: TGCGCCAGCAGCTTGGATCGGTCGGGAGCTTTCCACGAGTCCTACGAGCAGTACTTC. Translated: CASSLDRSGAFHESYEQYF. The complete variable domain, with remaining parts taken from reference TRBV5-1 and TRBJ2-7, reads KAGVTQTPRYLIKTRGQQVTLSCSPISGHRSVSWYQQTPGQGLQFLFEYFSETQRNKGNFPGRFSGRQFSNSRSEMNVSTLELGDSALYLCASSLDRSGAFHESYEQYFGPGTRLTVT.

This clone is judged medium-sized (0.01 to 0.1%). The chain uses TRBV13 and TRBJ2-7; 7 bases match TRBD2. CDR1 is PRHDT and CDR2 is FYEKMQ in the germline V gene (reference sequence). The CDR3 has 16 residues. J was trimmed by 2 bases and V by 6 bases; bases with no gene match: 13. CDR3 in DNA: TGTGCCAGCAGTCCCACGGTGGGACTATCAACCTACGAGCAGTACTTC. Amino acids: CASSPTVGLSTYEQYF. The variable domain in full, completed from reference TRBV13 and TRBJ2-7, reads AAGVIQSPRHLIKEKRETATLKCYPIPRHDTVYWYQQGPGQDPQFLISFYEKMQSDKGSIPDRFSAQQFSDYHSELNMSSLELGDSALYFCASSPTVGLSTYEQYFGPGTRLTVT.

This clone came up many times. Other DNA sequences of this sample code for an identical CDR3. The rearrangement uses TRBV28 and TRBJ2-3; TRBD2 agrees at 13 bases. This CDR3 comprises 18 residues. Germline V lookup: CDR1 MDHEN, CDR2 SYDVKM. Germline trimming cut 9 bases from V and 2 bases from J; bases unmatched to any gene: 14. CDR3 DNA sequence: TGTGCCAGAACCCCTGGGACTAGCGGGGCTCCTTACACAGATACGCAGTATTTT. Amino acid sequence: CARTPGTSGAPYTDTQYF.

This sequence joins TRBV5-8 and TRBJ2-7; 9 bases align to TRBD1. Trimming at V came to 6 bases and at J to 3 bases, leaving 7 bases not matched to a gene. The CDR3 runs 14 residues. Per the germline V gene, CDR1 is SGHTS and CDR2 is YDEGEE. The CDR3 DNA reads TGTGCCAGCATCTGGACAGGGGACGTCTACGAGCAGTACTTC. This gives the protein CASIWTGDVYEQYF.

V and J are TRBV18 and TRBJ2-1; D is uncertain. Per germline, CDR1 KGHSH and CDR2 LQKENI. V lost 6 bases and J 7 bases, leaving 16 bases between the germline ends. The CDR3 spans 14 residues. The CDR3 DNA follows: TGTGCCAGCTCTACCTCAGCTTGTGGTAATGAGCAGTTCTTC. Encoded protein: CASSTSACGNEQFF.

The chain combines TRBV11-2 with TRBJ2-7, with 8 bases aligning to TRBD2. Germline values: CDR1 SGHAT, CDR2 FQNNGV. The CDR3 has 14 residues. Germline trimming cut 5 bases from V and 4 bases from J; bases unmatched to any gene: 7. The CDR3 loop reads CASSRSAGGYEQYF. The CDR3 nucleotides are TGTGCCAGCAGCCGCTCGGCGGGAGGTTACGAGCAGTACTTC.

This clone was counted many times. V gene TRBV5-5 combines with J gene TRBJ1-5; D is uncertain. The length of the CDR3 is 15 residues. V was pared by 4 bases and J by 0 bases, with 11 bases between. Germline V gene sequence: CDR1 SGHKS, CDR2 YYEKEE (reference sequence). The CDR3 loop is CASSLTKLSNQPQHF. CDR3 bases: TGTGCCAGCAGCCTTACTAAGCTTAGCAATCAGCCCCAGCATTTT.

This clone was counted many times. The chain joins TRBV6-1 to TRBJ2-5; no clear D. V was pared by 6 bases and J by 7 bases, with 15 bases between. The CDR3 runs 13 residues. Germline-derived CDR1 and CDR2 are MNHNS and SASEGT. CDR3 amino acids: CASSRGTAGTQYF. Written as DNA, the CDR3 is TGTGCCAGCAGCCGAGGCACTGCTGGGACCCAGTACTTC.

V is TRBV30 and J is TRBJ1-1; tentative D call: TRBD1 (6 bases). Trimming removed 5 bases at V and 9 bases at J, with 16 bases between. This CDR3 is built from 12 residues. The germline V gene has CDR1 GTSNPN and CDR2 SVGIG (reference sequence). CDR3 DNA: TGTGCCTGGGGGGGCCCAGGGGCAAAAGCTTTCTTT. This translates into CAWGGPGAKAFF.

The genes are TRBV30 and TRBJ2-7, with D perhaps assigned TRBD1 or TRBD2 (6 bases each). In germline, CDR1 is GTSNPN, CDR2 SVGIG (reference sequence). This CDR3 contains 13 residues. Trimming pared 3 bases from V and 5 bases from J, leaving 14 bases between. The CDR3 DNA is TGTGCCTGGAGCTGGCGGAGGGGGGACGAGCAGTACTTC. Amino acids: CAWSWRRGDEQYF.

The chain uses TRBV6-1 and TRBJ1-1; D is unresolved. Trimming cost V 10 bases and J 14 bases, with 11 bases left between them. Germline CDR1 reads MNHNS; CDR2 reads SASEGT. The CDR3 is made up of 8 amino acids. The CDR3 nucleotides read TGTGCCACTTTTCCCGCCTTCTTT. Its translation is CATFPAFF.

This clone occurred a few times. The chain combines TRBV6-2 or TRBV6-3 with TRBJ2-3, with TRBD2 identical over 9 bases. CDR1 and CDR2 (germline): MNHEY, SVGEGT. V was pared by 6 bases and J by 9 bases, with 19 bases of the junction left unmatched. The CDR3 contains 17 residues. The CDR3 region is CASSALPGTSCVDTQYF. The CDR3 DNA reads TGTGCCAGCAGCGCATTGCCCGGGACTAGCTGCGTGGACACGCAGTATTTT.

There are many counts of this clone. CDR3 nucleotides: TGTGCCAGCCCGAGTAATCAGCCCCAGCATTTT. Its protein product is CASPSNQPQHF. J is TRBJ1-5 and V is TRBV28; D call uncertain. CDR3 size: 11 residues. Trimming left V 8 bases short and J 4 bases short, with 6 bases between. Germline-derived CDR1 and CDR2 are MDHEN and SYDVKM. Using reference TRBV28 and TRBJ1-5 for the parts outside the CDR3, the full variable domain is DVKVTQSSRYLVKRTGEKVFLECVQDMDHENMFWYRQDPGLGLRLIYFSYDVKMKEKGDIPEGYSVSREKKERFSLILESASTNQTSMYLCASPSNQPQHFGDGTRLSIL.

This clone was picked up many times. The chain joins TRBV4-3 to TRBJ1-2; D is uncertain. The V gene lost 1 base and the J gene lost 7 bases, with 16 bases spanning the gap. Germline lookup yields CDR1 LGHNA and CDR2 YSLEER. The CDR3 is 15 residues long. The CDR3 protein is CASSQGFAGGGGYTF. CDR3 DNA sequence: TGCGCCAGCAGCCAAGGTTTCGCAGGCGGTGGTGGCTACACCTTC.

The sample holds one count of this clone. This sequence joins TRBV20-1 and TRBJ2-1, with TRBD2 identical over 9 bases. Looked up from germline, CDR1 is DFQATT and CDR2 is SNEGSKA (reference sequence). CDR3 length equals 12 residues. The CDR3 loop is CSGTSGYNEQFF. The CDR3 coding sequence is TGCTCCGGTACTAGCGGGTACAATGAGCAGTTCTTC.

This chain joins TRBV24-1 and TRBJ2-2, with D perhaps matching TRBD1 or TRBD2 (5 bases each). The V end was cut by 5 bases, the J end by 3 bases, with 9 bases between. The CDR3 is 14 residues long. CDR1 and CDR2 (germline): KGHDR, SFDVKD. CDR3 in DNA: TGTGCCACCAGTGGGGTGGGGGACACCGGGGAGCTGTTTTTT. Translated: CATSGVGDTGELFF.

This clone was detected many times. The chain links TRBV5-1 to TRBJ2-1; the D gene is possibly TRBD2 (5 bases). The ends were cut back, 6 bases at V and 4 bases at J, with 17 bases in the middle. CDR3 size: 15 residues. Germline V CDR1 and CDR2: SGHRS, YFSETQ. The CDR3, as DNA: TGCGCCAGCACCTCCGGAGAGGGCTGGTACAATGAGCAGTTCTTC. Translated, it gives CASTSGEGWYNEQFF.